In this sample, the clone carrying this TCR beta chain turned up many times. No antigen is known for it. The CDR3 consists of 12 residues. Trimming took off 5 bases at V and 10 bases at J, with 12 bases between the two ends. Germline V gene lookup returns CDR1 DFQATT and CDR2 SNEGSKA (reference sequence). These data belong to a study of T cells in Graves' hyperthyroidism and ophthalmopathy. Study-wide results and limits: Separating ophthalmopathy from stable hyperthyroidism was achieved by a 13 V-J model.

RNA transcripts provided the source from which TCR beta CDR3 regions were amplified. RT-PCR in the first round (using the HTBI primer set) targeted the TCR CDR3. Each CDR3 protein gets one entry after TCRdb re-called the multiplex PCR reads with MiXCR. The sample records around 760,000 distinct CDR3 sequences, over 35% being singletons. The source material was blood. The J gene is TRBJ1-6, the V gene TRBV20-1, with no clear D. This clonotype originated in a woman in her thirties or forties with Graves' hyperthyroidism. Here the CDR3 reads CSALDPPSPLHF. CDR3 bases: TGCAGTGCTCTAGACCCGCCCTCACCCCTCCACTTT.